The rows below give T cell receptor beta chains drawn from one sample of a study of cytomegalovirus exposure and HLA in healthy donors. Data came from immunoSEQ multiplex PCR; TCRdb stores just in-frame clones and leaves some out. Here the sample spans some 180,000 clones, about 80% being singletons. The sample consisted of PBMCs. All receptors derive from a man aged 18 to 30 in good health and CMV-seronegative. CDR3s include the opening cysteine and the closing phenylalanine or tryptophan. The order of the fields is clone size, J gene, D gene, V gene, CDR3 protein, CDR3 DNA. A D gene is named only where the DNA matches it firmly. The size of a clone is reported for some rows only, either as once, few or many, or as a class for expanded clones.

clone size: .
J gene: TRBJ2-7
D gene: TRBD1
V gene: TRBV9
CDR3 protein: CASSVGTGVAYEQYF
CDR3 DNA: TGTGCCAGCAGCGTAGGTACAGGGGTTGCCTACGAGCAGTACTTC

clone size: .
J gene: TRBJ2-2
D gene: TRBD2
V gene: TRBV5-1
CDR3 protein: CASSLAGTSGKVGELFF
CDR3 DNA: TGCGCCAGCAGCTTGGCCGGGACTAGCGGGAAAGTCGGGGAGCTGTTTTTT

clone size: .
J gene: TRBJ1-5
D gene: .
V gene: TRBV6-6
CDR3 protein: CASSTGFDQPQHF
CDR3 DNA: TGTGCCAGCAGTACAGGGTTCGACCAGCCCCAGCATTTT

clone size: .
J gene: TRBJ2-5
D gene: TRBD2
V gene: TRBV7-2
CDR3 protein: CASSPRTSGLGETQYF
CDR3 DNA: TGTGCCAGCAGTCCCCGGACTAGCGGGCTTGGCGAGACCCAGTACTTC

clone size: .
J gene: TRBJ2-7
D gene: TRBD1
V gene: TRBV7-9
CDR3 protein: CASSFGWTGGMEQYF
CDR3 DNA: TGTGCCAGCAGCTTCGGTTGGACAGGGGGAATGGAGCAGTACTTC

clone size: .
J gene: TRBJ2-3
D gene: TRBD1
V gene: TRBV4-3
CDR3 protein: CASSHLPGQESTDTQYF
CDR3 DNA: TGCGCCAGCAGCCACCTACCGGGACAGGAGTCCACAGATACGCAGTATTTT

clone size: .
J gene: TRBJ2-6
D gene: .
V gene: TRBV6-5
CDR3 protein: CASSPNSGANVLTF
CDR3 DNA: TGTGCCAGCAGTCCCAACTCTGGGGCCAACGTCCTGACTTTC

clone size: once
J gene: TRBJ1-1
D gene: TRBD1
V gene: TRBV6-5
CDR3 protein: CASSYLDRGQAFF
CDR3 DNA: TGTGCCAGCAGTTATTTGGACAGGGGCCAAGCTTTCTTT

clone size: .
J gene: TRBJ1-3
D gene: TRBD1
V gene: TRBV2
CDR3 protein: CASRPTGAGNTIYF
CDR3 DNA: TGTGCCAGCAGACCGACAGGGGCCGGAAACACCATATATTTT

clone size: .
J gene: TRBJ2-7
D gene: TRBD1
V gene: TRBV5-4
CDR3 protein: CASSPGGTGGQQYF
CDR3 DNA: TGTGCCAGCAGCCCTGGGGGGACAGGGGGCCAGCAGTACTTC

clone size: .
J gene: TRBJ2-7
D gene: .
V gene: TRBV19
CDR3 protein: CATGEAYEQYF
CDR3 DNA: TGTGCTACAGGGGAGGCCTACGAGCAGTACTTC

clone size: .
J gene: TRBJ1-1
D gene: .
V gene: TRBV27
CDR3 protein: CASSRAEPRGAEAFF
CDR3 DNA: TGTGCCAGCAGTCGGGCGGAACCACGGGGAGCTGAAGCTTTCTTT

clone size: .
J gene: TRBJ1-5
D gene: TRBD1
V gene: TRBV9
CDR3 protein: CASSSTGRQPQHF
CDR3 DNA: TGTGCCAGCAGCTCGACAGGGAGGCAGCCCCAGCATTTT

clone size: .
J gene: TRBJ1-6
D gene: TRBD1
V gene: TRBV25-1
CDR3 protein: CASSERDRELYNSPLHF
CDR3 DNA: TGTGCCAGCAGTGAACGGGACAGGGAGCTATATAATTCACCCCTCCACTTT

clone size: .
J gene: TRBJ2-1
D gene: TRBD2
V gene: TRBV4-3
CDR3 protein: CASSQDPPSGGALYNEQFF
CDR3 DNA: TGCGCCAGCAGCCAAGATCCCCCTAGCGGGGGGGCCTTGTACAATGAGCAGTTCTTC

clone size: once
J gene: TRBJ2-3
D gene: TRBD1
V gene: TRBV9
CDR3 protein: CASSVGGTGGSTDTQYF
CDR3 DNA: TGTGCCAGCAGCGTAGGGGGGACAGGGGGCTCGACAGATACGCAGTATTTT

clone size: .
J gene: TRBJ1-3
D gene: .
V gene: TRBV15
CDR3 protein: CATRSQGLGNTIYF
CDR3 DNA: TGTGCCACCAGGAGCCAGGGGCTTGGAAACACCATATATTTT

clone size: .
J gene: TRBJ2-1
D gene: .
V gene: TRBV6-5
CDR3 protein: CASSYSWRTNNEQFF
CDR3 DNA: TGTGCCAGCAGTTACTCGTGGCGGACTAACAATGAGCAGTTCTTC

clone size: .
J gene: TRBJ2-6
D gene: TRBD2
V gene: TRBV7-9
CDR3 protein: CASSLAARGGNSGANVLTF
CDR3 DNA: TGTGCCAGCAGCTTAGCTGCCCGCGGGGGTAACTCTGGGGCCAACGTCCTGACTTTC

clone size: .
J gene: TRBJ2-3
D gene: .
V gene: TRBV9
CDR3 protein: CASSVGVARSTDTQYF
CDR3 DNA: TGTGCCAGCAGCGTAGGCGTGGCTAGGAGCACAGATACGCAGTATTTT

clone size: .
J gene: TRBJ2-1
D gene: .
V gene: TRBV7-6
CDR3 protein: CASSGSQGGRGYNEQFF
CDR3 DNA: TGTGCCAGCAGCGGATCACAGGGTGGTAGAGGTTACAATGAGCAGTTCTTC

clone size: .
J gene: TRBJ2-5
D gene: .
V gene: TRBV2
CDR3 protein: CASSEGAGGETQYF
CDR3 DNA: TGTGCCAGCAGTGAGGGGGCCGGGGGGGAGACCCAGTACTTC

clone size: .
J gene: TRBJ1-1
D gene: TRBD1
V gene: TRBV5-4
CDR3 protein: CASSRPGTGMNTEAFF
CDR3 DNA: TGCGCCAGCAGCCGTCCCGGGACAGGGATGAACACTGAAGCTTTCTTT

clone size: once
J gene: TRBJ2-7
D gene: .
V gene: TRBV7-2
CDR3 protein: CASSYPGSPYEQHF
CDR3 DNA: TGTGCCAGCAGCTACCCAGGGTCGCCCTACGAGCAGCACTTC

clone size: .
J gene: TRBJ2-7
D gene: TRBD1
V gene: TRBV19
CDR3 protein: CASSIGWGTAAREQYF
CDR3 DNA: TGTGCCAGTAGTATCGGATGGGGGACAGCCGCCCGTGAGCAGTACTTC

clone size: .
J gene: TRBJ2-5
D gene: TRBD1
V gene: TRBV5-1
CDR3 protein: CASSLTGTGGETQYF
CDR3 DNA: TGCGCCAGCAGCCTAACCGGGACAGGGGGAGAGACCCAGTACTTC

clone size: .
J gene: TRBJ1-1
D gene: TRBD1
V gene: TRBV14
CDR3 protein: CASSQDLWVQGVRTEAFF
CDR3 DNA: TGTGCCAGCAGCCAAGATCTGTGGGTACAGGGGGTAAGAACTGAAGCTTTCTTT

clone size: .
J gene: TRBJ1-2
D gene: TRBD1
V gene: TRBV29-1
CDR3 protein: CSVGGQGAYGYTF
CDR3 DNA: TGCAGCGTTGGGGGACAGGGGGCATATGGCTACACCTTC

clone size: .
J gene: TRBJ1-2
D gene: .
V gene: TRBV15
CDR3 protein: CATSREGGTNYGYTF
CDR3 DNA: TGTGCCACCAGCAGAGAGGGAGGGACCAACTATGGCTACACCTTC

clone size: few
J gene: TRBJ2-7
D gene: .
V gene: TRBV18
CDR3 protein: CASSPPGARSYEQYF
CDR3 DNA: TGTGCCAGCTCACCACCGGGTGCTAGGTCCTACGAGCAGTACTTC

clone size: .
J gene: TRBJ1-5
D gene: .
V gene: TRBV19
CDR3 protein: CASETGRGSDSNQPQHF
CDR3 DNA: TGTGCCAGCGAAACCGGGCGGGGGTCGGATAGCAATCAGCCCCAGCATTTT

clone size: .
J gene: TRBJ2-7
D gene: .
V gene: TRBV2
CDR3 protein: CASRQGFYEQYF
CDR3 DNA: TGTGCCAGCAGGCAGGGTTTCTACGAGCAGTACTTC

clone size: .
J gene: TRBJ2-5
D gene: .
V gene: TRBV18
CDR3 protein: CASSPPRGSTRETQYF
CDR3 DNA: TGTGCCAGCTCACCGCCCCGGGGAAGTACAAGAGAGACCCAGTACTTC

clone size: .
J gene: TRBJ2-3
D gene: .
V gene: TRBV7-6
CDR3 protein: CASSFSGVSSTDTQYF
CDR3 DNA: TGTGCCAGCAGCTTCTCAGGGGTTTCTAGCACAGATACGCAGTATTTT

clone size: .
J gene: TRBJ2-7
D gene: .
V gene: TRBV25-1
CDR3 protein: CASSFNYEQYF
CDR3 DNA: TGTGCCAGCAGTTTCAACTACGAGCAGTACTTC

clone size: .
J gene: TRBJ1-5
D gene: .
V gene: TRBV30
CDR3 protein: CAWSIRHSNQPQHF
CDR3 DNA: TGTGCCTGGAGTATACGACATAGCAATCAGCCCCAGCATTTT

clone size: .
J gene: TRBJ1-4
D gene: .
V gene: TRBV6-5
CDR3 protein: CASSSNRVFGEKLFF
CDR3 DNA: TGTGCCAGCAGTTCTAACAGGGTGTTCGGCGAAAAACTGTTTTTT